This entry lists 3 T cell receptor beta chains sequenced from one sample in a study of shared clonotypes between healthy human individuals. Generated by immunoSEQ multiplex PCR, the TCRdb table keeps only in-frame clones and is missing some. The data hold roughly 2 million clones, with 90% to 97% observed a single time. Input material: naive CD4+ T cells sorted from blood. Stated subset: CD45RA+ positively selected. The receptors here all came from a man aged 18-30 years in good health.

The chain combines TRBV13 with TRBJ2-2; D is unclear. V was trimmed by 2 bases and J by 3 bases, leaving 7 bases between them. This CDR3 region has 14 residues. Looked up from germline, CDR1 is PRHDT and CDR2 is FYEKMQ (reference sequence). The CDR3 here is CASSLFTHTGELFF. CDR3 sequence (DNA): TGTGCCAGCAGCTTATTCACACACACCGGGGAGCTGTTTTTT.

The chain is built from TRBV6-5 and TRBJ1-3, with D tentatively TRBD1 (6 bases). This CDR3 is built from 15 residues. The germline gives CDR1 MNHEY, CDR2 SVGAGI. V was pared by 5 bases and J by 0 bases, with 11 bases between. The CDR3 reads CASSTGWLSGNTIYF. CDR3 sequence (DNA): TGTGCCAGCAGTACAGGGTGGCTCTCTGGAAACACCATATATTTT.

The chain joins TRBV7-2 to TRBJ2-2, with TRBD2 as a possible D gene (5 bases). Trimming pared 2 bases from V and 0 bases from J, leaving 10 bases between. The CDR3 runs to 16 residues. CDR1 is SGHTA and CDR2 is FQGNSA in the germline V gene. In nucleotides, the CDR3 is TGTGCCAGCAGCTTAAATGCGGGCACGAACACCGGGGAGCTGTTTTTT. Its translation: CASSLNAGTNTGELFF. Filled out from reference TRBV7-2 and TRBJ2-2, the complete variable domain reads GAGVSQSPSNKVTEKGKDVELRCDPISGHTALYWYRQSLGQGLEFLIYFQGNSAPDKSGLPSDRFSAERTGGSVSTLTIQRTQQEDSAVYLCASSLNAGTNTGELFFGEGSRLTVL.